The 12 T cell receptor beta chains listed next were all sequenced from one sample in a study of blood T cell repertoires in COVID-19. Sequencing used immunoSEQ multiplex PCR; TCRdb keeps in-frame clones, though not all of them. The sample has 150,000 to 200,000 clones; nearly 80% are singletons. The sample consisted of peripheral blood. These receptors were collected from a woman in her seventies with acute or convalescent COVID-19.

The genes are TRBV30 and TRBJ2-1; 8 positions match TRBD1. The CDR3 has 13 amino acids. Germline loops: CDR1 GTSNPN, CDR2 SVGIG (reference sequence). V gave up 3 bases and J gave up 6 bases; unmatched junction bases: 4. CDR3 amino acids: CAWSRGQVNEQFF. In nucleotides, the CDR3 is TGTGCCTGGAGCCGGGGACAGGTCAATGAGCAGTTCTTC.

This clone was recorded a few times. The chain recombines TRBV29-1 with TRBJ2-3; no reliable D call. The germline V and J ends were trimmed by 1 base and 2 bases, with 4 bases remaining between them. CDR3 length: 12 amino acids. Germline V gene sequence: CDR1 SQVTM, CDR2 ANQGSEA. CDR3 bases: TGCAGCGTTGAAGTTCTCACAGATACGCAGTATTTT. Its translation is CSVEVLTDTQYF.

The gene calls are TRBV7-3 and TRBJ2-3; tentatively, D is TRBD1 (6 bases). V was clipped by 2 bases and J by 2 bases, with 17 bases between them. This CDR3 comprises 17 residues. CDR1 and CDR2 from the germline V gene are SGHTA and FQGTGA. CDR3 coding DNA: TGTGCCAGCAGCTTAGAAATTGGTACAGGGCACACAGATACGCAGTATTTT. Amino acid sequence: CASSLEIGTGHTDTQYF.

This chain joins TRBV5-4 and TRBJ2-7; 10 bases fit TRBD2. Trimming at V came to 4 bases and at J to 0 bases, leaving 7 bases not matched to a gene. CDR1 and CDR2 from the germline V gene are SGHNT and YYREEE (reference sequence). This CDR3 region has 16 residues. For the CDR3, the DNA is TGTGCCAGCAGCCGATTTGCTAGCGGGAGCTCCTACGAGCAGTACTTC. It yields the protein CASSRFASGSSYEQYF.

The genes are TRBV29-1 and TRBJ1-1; 7 nucleotides agree with TRBD1. The CDR3 spans 11 residues. Losses at the gene ends were 6 bases for V and 6 bases for J; bases not matched to a gene: 4. Per the germline V gene, CDR1 is SQVTM and CDR2 is ANQGSEA. CDR3 nucleotides: TGCAGCGTGACAGGGACCCCTGAAGCTTTCTTT. Its translation: CSVTGTPEAFF. Full variable domain (outside the CDR3, taken from reference TRBV29-1 and TRBJ1-1): SAVISQKPSRDICQRGTSLTIQCQVDSQVTMMFWYRQQPGQSLTLIATANQGSEATYESGFVIDKFPISRPNLTFSTLTVSNMSPEDSSIYLCSVTGTPEAFFGQGTRLTVV.

In the case of this clone: Since a much larger clone is just one base distant, this may be a read error. The V and J genes are TRBV2 and TRBJ2-1; possibly TRBD1 for D (5 bases). The CDR3 is 13 amino acids. CDR1 and CDR2 from the germline V gene are SNHLY and FYNNEI. The CDR3 protein is CASSLDSNNGQFF. The CDR3 coding sequence is TGTGCCAGCAGTCTCGACAGCAACAATGGGCAGTTCTTC.

This rearrangement joins TRBV7-9 to TRBJ1-6; D is possibly TRBD1 (6 bases). The CDR3 covers 17 residues. Germline loops: CDR1 SEHNR, CDR2 FQNEAQ (reference sequence). The germline V and J ends were trimmed by 5 bases and 0 bases, with 14 bases remaining between them. The CDR3 sequence: CASSRPGESSYNSPLHF. The CDR3 bases are TGTGCCAGCAGCCGACCAGGGGAGAGCTCCTATAATTCACCCCTCCACTTT.

V gene TRBV14 combines with J gene TRBJ2-5, with 8 bases matching TRBD2. The ends lost 3 bases at V and 5 bases at J; junction bases unmatched: 11. The CDR3 has 16 amino acids. Germline assignment: CDR1 SGHDN and CDR2 FVKESK. The CDR3 DNA reads TGTGCCAGCAGCCACCTCTCGGGAGGGACCTTGGAGACCCAGTACTTC. Protein: CASSHLSGGTLETQYF.

The chain couples TRBV6-1 to TRBJ2-2, with TRBD2 identical over 7 bases. With 4 bases clipped from V and 4 bases from J, the junction kept 9 bases outside the gene matches. Germline-derived CDR1 and CDR2 are MNHNS and SASEGT. The CDR3 runs to 16 residues. As DNA, the CDR3 is TGTGCCAGCAGTGGATTAAGCGGGGCCGTCACCGGGGAGCTGTTTTTT. Translating gives CASSGLSGAVTGELFF.

The chain couples TRBV7-9 to TRBJ1-1; 9 positions agree with TRBD1. This CDR3 spans 14 amino acids. V gave up 6 bases and J gave up 4 bases; unmatched junction bases: 6. Germline CDR1 reads SEHNR; CDR2 reads FQNEAQ (reference sequence). The CDR3 bases are TGTGCCAGCAGTCGTGGACAGGGGAGCACTGAAGCTTTCTTT. This gives the protein CASSRGQGSTEAFF.

This clone was counted once. V gene TRBV4-1 combines with J gene TRBJ2-2; the match to TRBD1 covers 9 bases. The CDR3 is 15 amino acids. Germline V gives CDR1 MGHRA, CDR2 YSYEKL. The junction had 3 bases not matched to a gene; V was cut back by 6 bases and J by 1 base. CDR3 amino acids: CASSPGQGNTGELFF. As DNA, the CDR3 is TGCGCCAGCAGTCCGGGACAGGGGAACACCGGGGAGCTGTTTTTT.

This chain connects TRBV2 to TRBJ2-7, with 9 bases fitting TRBD1. Trimming cost V 6 bases and J 5 bases; bases outside gene matches: 11. The germline V gene encodes CDR1 SNHLY and CDR2 FYNNEI. The CDR3 has 15 residues. CDR3 DNA: TGTGCCAGCAGAGCTGCCGGGACAGGGCAGGACGAGCAGTACTTC. Protein product: CASRAAGTGQDEQYF.